The 14 T cell receptor beta chains presented below share a single source sample, sequenced in a study of T cells in Graves' hyperthyroidism and ophthalmopathy. Amplified regions were TCR beta CDR3 sequences from RNA transcripts. The HTBI primer set was used in a first-round RT-PCR of the TCR CDR3. Using its own MiXCR run on the multiplex PCR reads, TCRdb lists one record per CDR3 protein. The sample yields hundreds of thousands of distinct CDR3 sequences, more than 12% seen once. Sequenced sample: blood. The receptor source for this set is a woman aged 45-65 years with Graves' ophthalmopathy.

This clonotype was found many times. The chain is built from TRBV9 and TRBJ2-2; 7 positions match TRBD1. This CDR3 is 16 amino acids long. The trim removed 3 bases at V and 1 base at J, leaving 6 bases unmatched. The germline gives CDR1 SGDLS, CDR2 YYNGEE. The CDR3 region has the DNA TGTGCCAGCAGCGCCAGGACAGGACGGAACACCGGGGAGCTGTTTTTT. Protein sequence: CASSARTGRNTGELFF.

The table lists this clonotype with many counts. CDR3 bases: TGTGCCAGCAGAGGAACCTCTGGAGTTCGGACAGATACGCAGTATTTT. Protein sequence: CASRGTSGVRTDTQYF. This chain connects TRBV12-3 or TRBV12-4 to TRBJ2-3; D not certain. This CDR3 contains 16 residues. The V gene lost 6 bases and the J gene lost 3 bases, with 19 bases spanning the gap.

This clonotype was recorded many times. This chain uses TRBV28 with TRBJ1-3; 7 bases fit TRBD1. V gave up 9 bases and J gave up 4 bases; unmatched junction bases: 9. CDR3 length equals 14 residues. CDR1 and CDR2 from the germline V gene are MDHEN and SYDVKM. The CDR3 region has the DNA TGTGCCAGAGTTCCGGGACAGAAAGGAAACACCATATATTTT. Its protein is CARVPGQKGNTIYF.

The chain uses TRBV12-3 or TRBV12-4 and TRBJ2-3; 8 positions match TRBD1. Trimming at V came to 5 bases and at J to 0 bases, leaving 7 bases not matched to a gene. This CDR3 region has 16 residues. This chain's CDR3 is CASSGPGGESTDTQYF. CDR3 DNA: TGTGCCAGCAGTGGCCCAGGGGGCGAGAGCACAGATACGCAGTATTTT.

A word on this clonotype: Given a much more abundant clone one base away, this may be a read error. It is likely a read error, because the conserved phenylalanine at the end of the CDR3 is missing. The chain links TRBV28 to TRBJ2-1; possible D gene TRBD2, 6 bases. The CDR3 runs to 18 residues. The germline V and J ends were trimmed by 5 bases and 0 bases, with 20 bases remaining between them. Germline V gives CDR1 MDHEN, CDR2 SYDVKM. The CDR3 reads CASSITTRPGSSYNEQFS. Here the CDR3 DNA reads TGTGCCAGCAGTATTACTACTCGACCCGGGAGCTCCTACAATGAGCAGTTCTCC.

This clonotype was counted a few times. The chain carries TRBV9 and TRBJ1-6; possible D gene TRBD1, 6 bases. Germline V lookup: CDR1 SGDLS, CDR2 YYNGEE. V dropped 2 bases and J dropped 7 bases, with 19 bases sitting between them. There are 17 residues in the CDR3. CDR3 DNA: TGTGCCAGCAGCGTGGAAAGGGGGGATCGACGGAATTCACCCCTCCACTTT. Translating gives CASSVERGDRRNSPLHF.

This clonotype was seen repeatedly, ten times or more. The J gene is TRBJ2-1, the V gene TRBV20-1; D may correspond to TRBD1 or TRBD2 (5 bases each). The length of the CDR3 is 13 residues. Germline V gene lookup returns CDR1 DFQATT and CDR2 SNEGSKA (reference sequence). CDR3 residues: CSAGTNSYNEQFF. CDR3 nucleotide sequence: TGCAGCGCCGGGACCAACTCCTACAATGAGCAGTTCTTC.

Note on this clonotype: A read error may be the cause here, since a much bigger clone is one base away. This rearrangement joins TRBV29-1 to TRBJ2-7; 7 nucleotides match TRBD2. This CDR3 is 14 amino acids long. V gave up 5 bases and J gave up 5 bases; unmatched junction bases: 12. Looked up from germline, CDR1 is SQVTM and CDR2 is ANQGSEA. As DNA, the CDR3 is TGCAGCGTTCTGATGACTGGCGGGAGAGACGAGCAGTACTTC. Protein product: CSVLMTGGRDEQYF.

This clonotype was observed at least ten times. V is TRBV19 and J is TRBJ2-7; D is perhaps TRBD1 or TRBD2 (5 bases each). The germline CDR1 and CDR2 sequences are LNHDA and SQIVND (reference sequence). The CDR3 extends over 15 amino acids. V was cut by 4 bases and J by 0 bases, with 13 bases left in between. The DNA for the CDR3 is TGTGCCAGTAGTAGTTGGGACGGTAGCTCCTACGAGCAGTACTTC. Protein: CASSSWDGSSYEQYF.

This clonotype appeared many times. The chain couples TRBV7-9 to TRBJ2-1; 9 bases agree with TRBD2. The CDR3 sequence is 17 residues long. Trimming removed 5 bases from V and 5 bases from J; junction bases left unmatched: 13. CDR1 is SEHNR, CDR2 FQNEAQ, per germline (reference sequence). The CDR3 DNA follows: TGTGCCAGCAGCCCCCTCGGACTAGCGTCAGTTGACAATGAGCAGTTCTTC. Encoded protein: CASSPLGLASVDNEQFF.

CDR3 amino acids: CASSYHRQGAVTGELFF. The CDR3 coding sequence is TGTGCCAGCAGTTACCACAGACAGGGGGCAGTCACCGGGGAGCTGTTTTTT. The chain couples TRBV6-2 or TRBV6-3 to TRBJ2-2, with 10 bases that match TRBD1. Germline V CDR1 and CDR2: MNHEY, SVGEGT. The V gene end was trimmed by 2 bases and the J gene end by 4 bases; junction bases not matched to a gene: 7. The CDR3 is made up of 17 amino acids.

This clonotype was picked up many times. This chain links TRBV30 with TRBJ1-2; the D is unclear. V lost 0 bases and J lost 4, with 12 bases in between. CDR1 and CDR2 from the germline V gene are GTSNPN and SVGIG (reference sequence). This CDR3 is built from 14 residues. The CDR3 nucleotides are TGTGCCTGGAGTGTACCCGCCGCGTCCTATGGCTACACCTTC. Translating gives CAWSVPAASYGYTF.

Notes on this clonotype: This may come from a read error, since a much larger clone is one base off. Here the CDR3 reads CASSLRFNERLFF. The CDR3, as DNA: TGCGCCAGCAGCCTACGGTTTAATGAAAGACTGTTTTTT. The gene calls are TRBV4-3 and TRBJ1-4; no clear D. There are 13 residues in the CDR3. Germline-derived CDR1 and CDR2 are LGHNA and YSLEER.

This clonotype was picked up a small number of times. The chain recombines TRBV5-1 with TRBJ2-3; TRBD1 matches 10 bases. J lost 3 bases, V lost 4 bases, and 8 bases had no gene match. CDR1 is SGHRS, CDR2 YFSETQ, per germline. The CDR3 extends over 16 amino acids. In DNA, the CDR3 is TGCGCCAGCAGCCCTCGCCGGGACAGGGGAACAGATACGCAGTATTTT. Translation gives CASSPRRDRGTDTQYF.